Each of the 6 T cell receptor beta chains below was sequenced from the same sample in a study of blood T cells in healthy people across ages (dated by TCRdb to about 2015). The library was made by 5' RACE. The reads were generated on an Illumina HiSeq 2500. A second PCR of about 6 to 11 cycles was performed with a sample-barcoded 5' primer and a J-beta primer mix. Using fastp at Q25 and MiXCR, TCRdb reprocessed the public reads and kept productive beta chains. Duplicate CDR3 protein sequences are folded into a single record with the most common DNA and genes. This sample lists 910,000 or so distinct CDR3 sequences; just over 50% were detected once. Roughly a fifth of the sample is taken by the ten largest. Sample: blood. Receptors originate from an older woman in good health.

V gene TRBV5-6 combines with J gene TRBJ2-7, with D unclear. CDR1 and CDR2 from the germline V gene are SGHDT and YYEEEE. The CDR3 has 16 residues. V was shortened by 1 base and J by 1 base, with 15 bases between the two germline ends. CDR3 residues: CASSLRTRGTSYEQYF. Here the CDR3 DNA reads TGTGCCAGCAGCTTGAGGACCAGAGGCACATCCTACGAGCAGTACTTC.

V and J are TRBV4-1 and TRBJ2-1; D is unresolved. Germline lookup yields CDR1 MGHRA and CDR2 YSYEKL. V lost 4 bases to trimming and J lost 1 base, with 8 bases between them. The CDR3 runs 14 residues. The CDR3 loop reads CASSPDLSYNEQFF. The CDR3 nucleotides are TGCGCCAGCAGCCCCGACTTATCCTACAATGAGCAGTTCTTC.

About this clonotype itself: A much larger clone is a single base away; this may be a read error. This CDR3 reads CSVGSPSRDWADEQYF. The CDR3 region has the DNA TGCAGCGTTGGTTCCCCATCCCGGGACTGGGCCGACGAGCAGTACTTC. The rearrangement joins TRBV29-1 to TRBJ2-7; tentatively, D is TRBD2 (6 bases). Germline assignment: CDR1 SQVTM and CDR2 ANQGSEA. With 4 bases removed from V and 5 bases from J, the gap between germline ends came to 24 bases. The CDR3 is made up of 16 amino acids.

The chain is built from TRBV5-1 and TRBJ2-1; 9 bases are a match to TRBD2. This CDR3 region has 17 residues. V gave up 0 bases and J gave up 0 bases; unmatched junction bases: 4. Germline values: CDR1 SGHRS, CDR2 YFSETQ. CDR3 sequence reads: CASSLAASGTSYNEQFF. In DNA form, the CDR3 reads TGCGCCAGCAGCTTGGCCGCTAGCGGGACCTCCTACAATGAGCAGTTCTTC.

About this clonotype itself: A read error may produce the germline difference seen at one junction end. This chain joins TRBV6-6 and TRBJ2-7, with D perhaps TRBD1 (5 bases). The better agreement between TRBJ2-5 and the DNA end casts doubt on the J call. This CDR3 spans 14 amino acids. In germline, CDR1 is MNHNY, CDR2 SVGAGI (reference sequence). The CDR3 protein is CAISYSRVGETQYF. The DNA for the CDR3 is TGTGCCATCAGTTACTCCAGGGTAGGCGAGACCCAGTACTTC.

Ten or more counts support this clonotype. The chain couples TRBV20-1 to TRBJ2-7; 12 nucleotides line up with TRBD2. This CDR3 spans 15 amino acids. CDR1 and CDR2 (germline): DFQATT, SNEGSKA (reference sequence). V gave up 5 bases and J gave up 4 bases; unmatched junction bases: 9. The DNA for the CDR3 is TGCAGTGCTGGACTAGCGGGACCCGGGGGGTACGAGCAGTACTTC. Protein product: CSAGLAGPGGYEQYF.